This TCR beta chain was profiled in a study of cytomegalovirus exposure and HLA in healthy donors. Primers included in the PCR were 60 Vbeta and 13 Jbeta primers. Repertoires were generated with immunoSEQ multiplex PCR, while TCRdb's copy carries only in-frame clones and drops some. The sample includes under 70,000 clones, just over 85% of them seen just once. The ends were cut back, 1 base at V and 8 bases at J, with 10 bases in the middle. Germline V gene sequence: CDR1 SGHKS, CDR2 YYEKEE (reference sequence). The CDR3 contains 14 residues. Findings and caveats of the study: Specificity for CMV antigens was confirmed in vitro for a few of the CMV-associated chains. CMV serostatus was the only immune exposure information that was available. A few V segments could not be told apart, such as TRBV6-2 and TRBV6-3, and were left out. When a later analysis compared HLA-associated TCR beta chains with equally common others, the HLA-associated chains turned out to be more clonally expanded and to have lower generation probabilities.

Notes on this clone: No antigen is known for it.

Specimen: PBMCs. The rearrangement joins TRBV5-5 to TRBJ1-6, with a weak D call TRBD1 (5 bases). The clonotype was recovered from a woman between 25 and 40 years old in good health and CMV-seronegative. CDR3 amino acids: CASSLNLGDSPLHF. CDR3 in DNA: TGTGCCAGCAGCTTGAACTTAGGGGATTCACCCCTCCACTTT.